The 4 T cell receptor beta chains below all came from one sample that was sequenced in a study of blood T cell repertoires in COVID-19 (dated by TCRdb to 2018 to 2020). The receptor library was made with the immunoSEQ multiplex PCR assay. This immuneACCESS table, as held by TCRdb, lists in-frame sequences with V and J called but not all clones. Of the missing ones, under half trace to an unresolved V gene in checked studies; the others have no known cause. The sample includes 150,000 or so clones, with around 89% observed a single time. In total, the top ten clones hold around 3.2% of the sample. Specimen: peripheral blood. These receptors originate from a man aged 60-69 years with active or convalescent COVID-19.

Only a few counts were recorded for this clone. The gene calls are TRBV5-1 and TRBJ1-6; 8 bases align to TRBD1. CDR1 is SGHRS, CDR2 YFSETQ, per germline. The CDR3 totals 15 residues. CDR3 nucleotides: TGCGCGTCTAGGGACCCGGACAGGGCTAATTCACCCCTCCACTTT. This encodes CASRDPDRANSPLHF.

This chain connects TRBV6-6 to TRBJ2-7; 8 positions agree with TRBD2. Germline V lookup: CDR1 MNHNY, CDR2 SVGAGI (reference sequence). There are 15 residues in the CDR3. V shed 0 bases and J 6 bases; nucleotides not matched to a gene: 7. Written as DNA, the CDR3 is TGTGCCAGCAGTTACTCGACCGGGACTAGGTCCGAGCAGTACTTC. Its protein is CASSYSTGTRSEQYF.

The genes are TRBV28 and TRBJ2-1; 7 bases are a match to TRBD1. CDR3 length: 12 residues. Germline V CDR1 and CDR2: MDHEN, SYDVKM. With 6 bases clipped from V and 10 bases from J, the junction kept 6 bases outside the gene matches. This chain's CDR3 is CASSPGTVEQFF. CDR3 sequence (DNA): TGTGCCAGCAGCCCCGGGACAGTAGAGCAGTTCTTC. Looking up the rest from reference TRBV28 and TRBJ2-1 gives the full variable domain: DVKVTQSSRYLVKRTGEKVFLECVQDMDHENMFWYRQDPGLGLRLIYFSYDVKMKEKGDIPEGYSVSREKKERFSLILESASTNQTSMYLCASSPGTVEQFFGPGTRLTVL.

The rearrangement links TRBV28 to TRBJ1-1, with 9 nucleotides matching TRBD1. Germline V gives CDR1 MDHEN, CDR2 SYDVKM. The CDR3 length is 16 residues. V lost 1 base to trimming and J lost 10 bases; unmatched junction nucleotides: 13. Here the CDR3 DNA reads TGTGCCAGCAGTTTATCCATCTATGGACAGGGGAGCGCAGCTTTCTTT. Protein product: CASSLSIYGQGSAAFF.